This T cell receptor (beta chain) was found in a study of PD-L1 blockade in urothelial cancer. Study-level background: Patients started atezolizumab around 2014, 1,200 mg intravenously every 3 weeks. Blood drawn 3 weeks (second dose) and 6 weeks after treatment start was analyzed. Specimens of blood held a median count of roughly 140,000 T cells.

Data came from immunoSEQ multiplex PCR; TCRdb stores just in-frame clones and leaves some out. The table includes around 35,000 clones, roughly 84% detected once. Germline V lookup: CDR1 MNHNY, CDR2 SVGAGI (reference sequence). V was cut by 4 bases and J by 11 bases, with 14 bases left in between. The CDR3 consists of 12 residues. This clone turned up a few times. Described time point: pretreatment peripheral blood. Patients each gave 1 to 8 samples, pretreatment and on-treatment. The chain links TRBV6-6 to TRBJ1-1; a possible D gene is TRBD1 (6 bases). This sequence originates from a man in his sixties with urothelial cancer. The source material was PBMCs, sampled around atezolizumab (anti-PD-L1) treatment. This chain's CDR3 is CASSFQGREAFF. DNA of the CDR3: TGTGCCAGCAGTTTTCAGGGGAGAGAGGCTTTCTTT.